Each of the 30 T cell receptor beta chains below was sequenced from the same sample in a study of blood T cell repertoires in COVID-19. Method: immunoSEQ multiplex PCR; TCRdb's copy keeps in-frame clones and lacks some. Counted here are more than 300,000 clones, 87% occurring once; the ten biggest clones make up roughly a tenth. The source material was peripheral blood. Every receptor here comes from a woman in her twenties or thirties with COVID-19, enrolled during active disease.

The DNA of the CDR3 is TGTGCCAGCAGCTTAGCTCCGGGGTCCTACAATGAGCAGTTCTTC. It codes for CASSLAPGSYNEQFF. The V and J genes are TRBV11-2 and TRBJ2-1; perhaps TRBD2 as D (5 bases). Germline CDR1 is SGHAT and CDR2 is FQNNGV. The CDR3 totals 15 residues. Between the trimmed V and J ends, which lost 1 base and 1 base, there was a span of 8 bases.

The V and J genes are TRBV6-5 and TRBJ2-7, with D possibly being TRBD1 (6 bases). V was pared by 6 bases and J by 7 bases, with 10 bases between. This CDR3 contains 11 residues. Germline-derived CDR1 and CDR2 are MNHEY and SVGAGI. The CDR3 DNA follows: TGTGCCAGCAGAAGAAGGGGGGAGCAGTACTTC. Protein sequence: CASRRRGEQYF.

This clone appeared a single time. This chain uses TRBV7-3 with TRBJ2-7; TRBD1 matches 9 bases. This CDR3 has 15 residues. The V gene end was trimmed by 5 bases and the J gene end by 3 bases; junction bases not matched to a gene: 8. The germline V gene encodes CDR1 SGHTA and CDR2 FQGTGA. CDR3 sequence reads: CASSPGTGSFYEQYF. The DNA for the CDR3 is TGTGCCAGCAGCCCGGGGACAGGGAGCTTCTACGAGCAGTACTTC.

The V gene is TRBV30, the J gene TRBJ1-2; TRBD1 matches at 8 bases. The CDR3 sequence is 13 residues long. The germline CDR1 and CDR2 sequences are GTSNPN and SVGIG (reference sequence). Trimming at V came to 4 bases and at J to 4 bases, leaving 5 bases not matched to a gene. DNA of the CDR3: TGTGCCTGGACCCAGGGGGCGGCCTATGGCTACACCTTC. Protein sequence: CAWTQGAAYGYTF.

The V call is TRBV30, the J call TRBJ1-2; 7 nucleotides align to TRBD1. Germline CDR1 GTSNPN, CDR2 SVGIG (reference sequence). The CDR3 runs 13 residues. V was clipped by 4 bases and J by 4 bases; unmatched bases: 6. Written as DNA, the CDR3 is TGTGCCTGGATTTCGGGACAGACCTATGGCTACACCTTC. The encoded protein is CAWISGQTYGYTF.

The V and J genes are TRBV7-9 and TRBJ1-3, with a possible D match to TRBD1 (6 bases). The CDR3 has 14 residues. Per germline, CDR1 SEHNR and CDR2 FQNEAQ (reference sequence). Trimming took off 2 bases at V and 4 bases at J, with 9 bases between the two ends. CDR3 in DNA: TGTGCCAGCAGCTTATCTGGGACAGGAAACACCATATATTTT. Translated, it gives CASSLSGTGNTIYF.

Concerning this clone itself: This same CDR3 is encoded by further DNA sequences in the sample. The rearrangement links TRBV7-6 to TRBJ2-1; 14 bases align to TRBD2. Germline CDR1 is SGHVS and CDR2 is FNYEAQ. The CDR3 consists of 16 residues. Trimming at V came to 2 bases and at J to 7 bases, leaving 4 bases not matched to a gene. CDR3 region: CASSLRTSGRLNEQFF. CDR3 nucleotide sequence: TGTGCCAGCAGCTTAAGGACTAGCGGGAGGCTAAATGAGCAGTTCTTC. The full variable domain, rest sourced from reference TRBV7-6 and TRBJ2-1, is GAGVSQSPRYKVTKRGQDVALRCDPISGHVSLYWYRQALGQGPEFLTYFNYEAQQDKSGLPNDRFSAERPEGSISTLTIQRTEQRDSAMYRCASSLRTSGRLNEQFFGPGTRLTVL.

The CDR3 loop is CASSENRGDYGYTF. The CDR3 nucleotides read TGTGCCAGCAGCGAGAATCGGGGAGACTATGGCTACACCTTC. This chain uses TRBV7-9 with TRBJ1-2; D call uncertain. With 5 bases removed from V and 3 bases from J, the gap between germline ends came to 13 bases. Germline V CDR1 and CDR2: SEHNR, FQNEAQ (reference sequence). This CDR3 is built from 14 residues.

This chain connects TRBV15 to TRBJ2-7, with 8 nucleotides matching TRBD2. The CDR3 covers 16 residues. Trimming cost V 0 bases and J 1 base; bases outside gene matches: 5. Germline assignment: CDR1 LNHNV and CDR2 YYDKDF (reference sequence). The CDR3 loop is CATSRESSGLSYEQYF. CDR3 in DNA: TGTGCCACCAGCAGAGAGTCTAGCGGGTTATCCTACGAGCAGTACTTC.

The chain joins TRBV5-4 to TRBJ2-1, with 12 bases aligning to TRBD1. The CDR3 totals 17 residues. CDR1 and CDR2 (germline): SGHNT, YYREEE (reference sequence). With V trimmed by 4 bases and J by 1 base, 6 bases remained unmatched. The CDR3 DNA sequence: TGTGCCAGCAGCCAGAGGGACAGGGGGCCATCCTACAATGAGCAGTTCTTC. Its protein product is CASSQRDRGPSYNEQFF.

CDR3 sequence: CASSGAGEAYNEQFF. CDR3 in DNA: TGTGCCAGTAGTGGAGCGGGAGAAGCCTACAATGAGCAGTTCTTC. The gene calls are TRBV19 and TRBJ2-1; 8 nucleotides line up with TRBD2. This CDR3 is 15 amino acids long. The V gene end was trimmed by 5 bases and the J gene end by 2 bases; junction bases not matched to a gene: 5. Germline V gene sequence: CDR1 LNHDA, CDR2 SQIVND (reference sequence).

This sequence joins TRBV30 and TRBJ2-7, with D maybe TRBD2 (6 bases). The CDR3 is 13 residues long. Germline lookup yields CDR1 GTSNPN and CDR2 SVGIG (reference sequence). V lost 3 bases, J lost 7 bases, and 16 bases lay in between. For the CDR3, the DNA is TGTGCCTGGAGGGGGACTGGGTCGGGGGAGCAGTACTTC. Its translation is CAWRGTGSGEQYF.

The V gene is TRBV24-1, the J gene TRBJ2-3; perhaps TRBD1 as D (5 bases). The CDR3 runs 17 residues. V was trimmed by 0 bases and J by 3 bases, leaving 15 bases between them. Germline V gene sequence: CDR1 KGHDR, CDR2 SFDVKD. CDR3 protein: CATSDLQVGRATDTQYF. Written as DNA, the CDR3 is TGTGCCACCAGTGATTTGCAGGTCGGCAGGGCAACAGATACGCAGTATTTT.

This clone came up once. The rearrangement uses TRBV3-1 (or the pseudogene TRBV3-2) and TRBJ1-4; unclear D gene. Between the trimmed V and J ends, which lost 3 bases and 5 bases, there was a span of 16 bases. CDR3 length: 16 residues. Germline CDR1 is LGHDT and CDR2 is YNNKEL (reference sequence). CDR3 coding DNA: TGTGCCAGCAGCCAGATCCCCGAGCCTCTAAATGAAAAACTGTTTTTT. It codes for CASSQIPEPLNEKLFF.

This clone was detected only once. The chain combines TRBV10-2 with TRBJ1-1, with 9 bases identical to TRBD1. This CDR3 is built from 13 residues. Germline CDR1 and CDR2: WSHSY and SAAADI. V gave up 4 bases and J gave up 7 bases; unmatched junction bases: 4. DNA of the CDR3: TGCGCCAGCAGTGGGGGGGGACAGGGTGAAGCTTTCTTT. It specifies CASSGGGQGEAFF.

CDR3 in DNA: TGCAGCGTAGTCGTAGTAACCCAGTACTTC. Translated: CSVVVVTQYF. V usage is TRBV29-1 and J usage is TRBJ2-5; D gene unclear. The ends were cut back, 6 bases at V and 8 bases at J, with 10 bases in the middle. CDR1 is SQVTM and CDR2 is ANQGSEA in the germline V gene. The CDR3 covers 10 residues.

CDR3 nucleotides: TGTGCCAGCAGTGAATCAAGGGGCCGGGCTACTGAAGCTTTCTTT. It encodes CASSESRGRATEAFF. This chain joins TRBV25-1 and TRBJ1-1, with D possibly TRBD1 on 5 matching bases. The CDR3 length is 15 residues. Trimming stripped 1 base from V and 5 bases from J, with 14 bases between. Germline V gene lookup returns CDR1 MGHDK and CDR2 SYGVNS.

The chain links TRBV2 to TRBJ2-5, with 14 bases identical to TRBD2. J gave up 4 bases and V 6 bases, and 13 bases lay outside the gene matches. CDR3 length: 18 amino acids. CDR1 is SNHLY and CDR2 is FYNNEI in the germline V gene. CDR3 sequence reads: CASRPRWTSGRTGETQYF. DNA of the CDR3: TGTGCCAGCAGGCCCCGCTGGACTAGCGGGAGGACAGGAGAGACCCAGTACTTC.

This clone was picked up a small number of times. This chain joins TRBV2 and TRBJ2-2, with 7 nucleotides matching TRBD2. CDR1 is SNHLY, CDR2 FYNNEI, per germline. V was pared by 4 bases and J by 2 bases, with 4 bases of the junction left unmatched. The CDR3 totals 15 residues. CDR3 in amino acids: CASSGTRSNTGELFF. Here the CDR3 DNA reads TGTGCCAGCAGTGGGACTAGGTCTAACACCGGGGAGCTGTTTTTT. Based on the CDR3 plus reference TRBV2 and TRBJ2-2, the full variable domain is EPEVTQTPSHQVTQMGQEVILRCVPISNHLYFYWYRQILGQKVEFLVSFYNNEISEKSEIFDDQFSVERPDGSNFTLKIRSTKLEDSAMYFCASSGTRSNTGELFFGEGSRLTVL.

The count of this clone is one. V gene TRBV4-2 combines with J gene TRBJ1-1, with D unclear. The CDR3 spans 17 residues. The germline CDR1 and CDR2 sequences are LGHNA and YNFKEQ. With 0 bases removed from V and 0 bases from J, the gap between germline ends came to 14 bases. Here the CDR3 reads CASSQDPTVVMNTEAFF. CDR3 nucleotide sequence: TGTGCCAGCAGCCAAGACCCGACTGTAGTCATGAACACTGAAGCTTTCTTT.

The rearrangement links TRBV6-2 or TRBV6-3 to TRBJ2-7, with D possibly matching TRBD1 (7 bases). The V gene's germline CDR1 is MNHEY and CDR2 SVGEGT. CDR3 size: 14 residues. With 5 bases removed from V and 1 base from J, the gap between germline ends came to 12 bases. CDR3 protein: CASSQGGFSYEQYF. In DNA, the CDR3 is TGTGCCAGCAGTCAGGGGGGCTTTTCCTACGAGCAGTACTTC.

This clone came up once. The V call is TRBV10-1, the J call TRBJ2-5; 8 bases are a match to TRBD1. The CDR3 runs 15 residues. Germline trimming cut 3 bases from V and 3 bases from J; bases unmatched to any gene: 6. From germline, CDR1 is WNHNN and CDR2 SYGVQD (reference sequence). CDR3 DNA: TGCGCCAGCAGTGACCACCGGACAGGGAAAGAGACCCAGTACTTC. It encodes CASSDHRTGKETQYF.

This rearrangement joins TRBV6-5 to TRBJ2-7; D perhaps matches TRBD1 (5 bases). Germline-derived CDR1 and CDR2 are MNHEY and SVGAGI. Deletions cut 4 bases from V and 4 bases from J, with 8 bases between. The CDR3 totals 12 residues. The CDR3 nucleotides are TGTGCCAGCAGTTGGACACCTTACGAGCAGTACTTC. It is translated as CASSWTPYEQYF.

A note on this clone: Other DNA sequences from this sample encode an identical CDR3 as well. The chain is built from TRBV19 and TRBJ2-7; weak D call: TRBD1 (5 bases). The CDR3 has 15 amino acids. V was trimmed by 3 bases and J by 0 bases, leaving 12 bases between them. In germline, CDR1 is LNHDA, CDR2 SQIVND (reference sequence). The CDR3 reads CASSISAGPSYEQYF. The DNA for the CDR3 is TGTGCCAGTAGTATTTCGGCAGGGCCCTCCTACGAGCAGTACTTC. Full variable domain (outside the CDR3, taken from reference TRBV19 and TRBJ2-7): DGGITQSPKYLFRKEGQNVTLSCEQNLNHDAMYWYRQDPGQGLRLIYYSQIVNDFQKGDIAEGYSVSREKKESFPLTVTSAQKNPTAFYLCASSISAGPSYEQYFGPGTRLTVT.

This chain joins TRBV27 and TRBJ2-7, with 7 bases aligning to TRBD2. The CDR3 loop spans 16 amino acids. Germline CDR1 MNHEY, CDR2 SMNVEV (reference sequence). V shed 6 bases and J 0 bases; nucleotides not matched to a gene: 11. The CDR3 protein is CASRPGGFFISYEQYF. The CDR3 DNA follows: TGTGCCAGCAGACCGGGGGGATTTTTTATCTCCTACGAGCAGTACTTC.

The CDR3 protein is CASSRRAGGDTGELFF. In nucleotides, the CDR3 is TGTGCCAGCAGCCGACGAGCGGGAGGGGATACCGGGGAGCTGTTTTTT. V usage is TRBV5-4 and J usage is TRBJ2-2; 10 bases match TRBD2. V lost 4 bases to trimming and J lost 5 bases; unmatched junction nucleotides: 8. This CDR3 region has 16 residues. The V gene's germline CDR1 is SGHNT and CDR2 YYREEE (reference sequence).

The chain joins TRBV19 to TRBJ2-5, with 7 nucleotides matching TRBD1. The germline CDR1 and CDR2 sequences are LNHDA and SQIVND (reference sequence). The CDR3 runs 15 residues. Trimming at V came to 5 bases and at J to 4 bases, leaving 10 bases not matched to a gene. Here the CDR3 reads CASSDQDRVRETQYF. CDR3 bases: TGTGCCAGTAGTGACCAAGACAGGGTGAGAGAGACCCAGTACTTC.

This sequence joins TRBV5-5 and TRBJ1-4; D not resolved. The CDR3 is 13 residues long. From germline, CDR1 is SGHKS and CDR2 YYEKEE (reference sequence). V was pared by 5 bases and J by 8 bases, with 13 bases between. Here the CDR3 reads CASSSDIDEKLFF. In nucleotides, the CDR3 is TGTGCCAGCAGTTCTGACATTGACGAAAAACTGTTTTTT.

The CDR3 region has the DNA TGCGCCAGCAGCTTTGCGTGGTACAGAGGGGGCACCGGGGAGCTGTTTTTT. Its protein product is CASSFAWYRGGTGELFF. The chain couples TRBV5-1 to TRBJ2-2; the D gene is possibly TRBD1 (6 bases). Germline CDR1 and CDR2: SGHRS and YFSETQ. This CDR3 contains 17 residues. Trimming left V 2 bases short and J 4 bases short, with 18 bases between.

The CDR3 region is CASSGQGGAGELFF. In DNA, the CDR3 is TGCGCCAGCTCCGGACAGGGTGGCGCCGGGGAGCTGTTTTTT. The V and J genes are TRBV5-1 and TRBJ2-2; TRBD1 matches 8 bases. In germline, CDR1 is SGHRS, CDR2 YFSETQ. Trimming cost V 7 bases and J 6 bases; bases outside gene matches: 8. The CDR3 sequence is 14 residues long.